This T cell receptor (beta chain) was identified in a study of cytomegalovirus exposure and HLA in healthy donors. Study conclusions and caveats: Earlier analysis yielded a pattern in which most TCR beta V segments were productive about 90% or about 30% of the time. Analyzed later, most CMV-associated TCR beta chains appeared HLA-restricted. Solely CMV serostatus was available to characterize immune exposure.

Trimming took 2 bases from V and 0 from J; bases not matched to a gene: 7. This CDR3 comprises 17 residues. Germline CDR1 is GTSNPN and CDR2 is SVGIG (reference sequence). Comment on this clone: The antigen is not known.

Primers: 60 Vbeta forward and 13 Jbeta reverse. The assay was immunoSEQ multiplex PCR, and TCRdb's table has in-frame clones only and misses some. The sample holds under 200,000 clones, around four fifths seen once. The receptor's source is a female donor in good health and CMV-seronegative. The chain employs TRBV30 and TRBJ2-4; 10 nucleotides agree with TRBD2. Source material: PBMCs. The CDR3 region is CAWSITSGTLAKNIQYF. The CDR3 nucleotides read TGTGCCTGGAGTATTACTAGCGGGACGCTAGCCAAAAACATTCAGTACTTC.